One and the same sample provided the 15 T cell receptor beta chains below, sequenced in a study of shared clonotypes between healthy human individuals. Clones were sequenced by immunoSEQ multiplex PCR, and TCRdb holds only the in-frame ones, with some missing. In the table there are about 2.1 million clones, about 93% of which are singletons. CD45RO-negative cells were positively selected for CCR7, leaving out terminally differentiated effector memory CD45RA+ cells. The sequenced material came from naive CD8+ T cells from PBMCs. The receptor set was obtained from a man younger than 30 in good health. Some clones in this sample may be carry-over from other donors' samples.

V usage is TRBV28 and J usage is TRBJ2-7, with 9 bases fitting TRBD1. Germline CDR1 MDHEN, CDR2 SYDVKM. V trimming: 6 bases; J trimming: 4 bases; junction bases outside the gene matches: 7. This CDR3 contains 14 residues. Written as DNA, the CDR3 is TGTGCCAGCAGCTGGGACAGGGCGGGATACGAGCAGTACTTC. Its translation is CASSWDRAGYEQYF.

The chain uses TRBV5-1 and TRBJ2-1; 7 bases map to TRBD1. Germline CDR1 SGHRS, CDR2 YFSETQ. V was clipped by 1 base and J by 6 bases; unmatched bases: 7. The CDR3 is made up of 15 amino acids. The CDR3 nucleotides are TGCGCCAGCAGCTTGAACGGACAGGCTCTCAATGAGCAGTTCTTC. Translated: CASSLNGQALNEQFF.

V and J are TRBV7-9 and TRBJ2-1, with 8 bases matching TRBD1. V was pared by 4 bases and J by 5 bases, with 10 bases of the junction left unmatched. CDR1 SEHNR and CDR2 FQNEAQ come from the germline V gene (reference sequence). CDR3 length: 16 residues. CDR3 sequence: CASSSPLARGHNEQFF. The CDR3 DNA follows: TGTGCCAGCAGCTCCCCCTTGGCCAGGGGGCACAATGAGCAGTTCTTC.

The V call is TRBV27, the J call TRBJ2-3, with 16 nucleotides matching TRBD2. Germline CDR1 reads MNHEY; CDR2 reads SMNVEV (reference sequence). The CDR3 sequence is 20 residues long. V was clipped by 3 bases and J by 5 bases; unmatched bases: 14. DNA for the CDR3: TGTGCCAGCAGTTTCTCACCCCCGGGACTAGCGGGAGGGCCCGGAGATACGCAGTATTTT. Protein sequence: CASSFSPPGLAGGPGDTQYF.

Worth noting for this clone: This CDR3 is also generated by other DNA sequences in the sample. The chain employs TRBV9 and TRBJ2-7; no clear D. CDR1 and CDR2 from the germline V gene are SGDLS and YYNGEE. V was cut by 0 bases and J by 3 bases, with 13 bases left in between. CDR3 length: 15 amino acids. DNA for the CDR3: TGTGCCAGCAGCGTAGGAGGATTACCCAGCTACGAGCAGTACTTC. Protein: CASSVGGLPSYEQYF.

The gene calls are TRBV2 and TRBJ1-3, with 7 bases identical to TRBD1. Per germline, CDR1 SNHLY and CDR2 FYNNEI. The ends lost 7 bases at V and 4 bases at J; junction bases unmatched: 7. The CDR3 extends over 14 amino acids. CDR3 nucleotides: TGTGCCAGCACCGAGAGGGGGCTGGGAAACACCATATATTTT. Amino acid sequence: CASTERGLGNTIYF.

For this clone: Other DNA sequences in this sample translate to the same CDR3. The CDR3 DNA is TGTGCCAGCAGTGAATACCGCCCCAATGAGCAGTTCTTC. Translating gives CASSEYRPNEQFF. This sequence joins TRBV2 and TRBJ2-1; D is undetermined. The CDR3 extends over 13 amino acids. Trimming stripped 2 bases from V and 6 bases from J, with 8 bases between. Looked up from germline, CDR1 is SNHLY and CDR2 is FYNNEI.

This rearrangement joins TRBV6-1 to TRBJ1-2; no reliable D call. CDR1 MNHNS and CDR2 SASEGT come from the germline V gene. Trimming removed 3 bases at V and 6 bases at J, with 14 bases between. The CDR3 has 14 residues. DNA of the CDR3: TGTGCCAGCAGTGATTGGGAGTTGAGGGATGGCTACACCTTC. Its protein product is CASSDWELRDGYTF.

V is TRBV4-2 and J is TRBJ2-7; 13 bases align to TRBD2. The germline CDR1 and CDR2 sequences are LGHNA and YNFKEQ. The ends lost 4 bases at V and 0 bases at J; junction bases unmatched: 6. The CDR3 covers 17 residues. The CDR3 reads CASSPAGTSGNSYEQYF. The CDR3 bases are TGTGCCAGCAGCCCTGCCGGGACTAGCGGGAACTCCTACGAGCAGTACTTC.

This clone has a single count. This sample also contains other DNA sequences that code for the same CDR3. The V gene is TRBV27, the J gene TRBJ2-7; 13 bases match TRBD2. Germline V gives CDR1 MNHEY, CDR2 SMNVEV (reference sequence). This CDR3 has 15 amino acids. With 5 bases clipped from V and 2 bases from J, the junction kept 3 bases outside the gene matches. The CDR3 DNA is TGTGCCAGCAGTCCCGGGACTAGCGGGACCTACGAGCAGTACTTC. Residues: CASSPGTSGTYEQYF.

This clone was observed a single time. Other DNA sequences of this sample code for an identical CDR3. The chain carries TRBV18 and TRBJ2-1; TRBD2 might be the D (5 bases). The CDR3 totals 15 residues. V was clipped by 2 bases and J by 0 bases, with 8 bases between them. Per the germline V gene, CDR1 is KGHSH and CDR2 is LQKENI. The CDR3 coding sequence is TGTGCCAGCTCACCAGATCGGGGCTCCTACAATGAGCAGTTCTTC. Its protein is CASSPDRGSYNEQFF.

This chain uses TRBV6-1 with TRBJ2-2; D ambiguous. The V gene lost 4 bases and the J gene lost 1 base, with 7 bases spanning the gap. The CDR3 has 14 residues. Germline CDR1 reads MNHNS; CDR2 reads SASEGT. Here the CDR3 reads CASSVPGNTGELFF. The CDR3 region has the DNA TGTGCCAGCAGTGTTCCCGGGAACACCGGGGAGCTGTTTTTT.

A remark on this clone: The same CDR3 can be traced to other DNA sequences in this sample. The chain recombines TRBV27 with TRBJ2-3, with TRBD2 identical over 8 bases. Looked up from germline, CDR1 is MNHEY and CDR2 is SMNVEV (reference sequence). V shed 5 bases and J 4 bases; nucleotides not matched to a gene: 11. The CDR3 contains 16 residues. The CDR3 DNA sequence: TGTGCCAGCAGTCCCTCAGCGGGAGAAGTCCCAGATACGCAGTATTTT. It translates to CASSPSAGEVPDTQYF.

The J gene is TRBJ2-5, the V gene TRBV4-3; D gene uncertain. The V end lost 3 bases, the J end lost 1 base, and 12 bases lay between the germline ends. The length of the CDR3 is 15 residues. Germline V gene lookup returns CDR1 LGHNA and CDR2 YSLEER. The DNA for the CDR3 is TGCGCCAGCAGCCAGTATGTCGGACCCCAAGAGACCCAGTACTTC. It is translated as CASSQYVGPQETQYF.

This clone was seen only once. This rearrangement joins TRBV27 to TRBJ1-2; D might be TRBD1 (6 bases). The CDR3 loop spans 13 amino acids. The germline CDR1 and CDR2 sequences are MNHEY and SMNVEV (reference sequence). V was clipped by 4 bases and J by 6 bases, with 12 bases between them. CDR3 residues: CASSWPSGDGYTF. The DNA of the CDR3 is TGTGCCAGCAGTTGGCCATCAGGGGATGGCTACACCTTC.